This entry lists 27 T cell receptor beta chains sequenced from one sample in a study of blood T cell repertoires in COVID-19. Using immunoSEQ multiplex PCR, the repertoire was profiled, and TCRdb retains in-frame clones only, with some absent. The data show about 200,000 clones, approximately 81% seen once. The sequencing sample was made of peripheral blood. Receptor source: a person aged 65-85 years with COVID-19, enrolled during active disease.

This clone was detected only once. The chain recombines TRBV13 with TRBJ2-3; tentatively, D is TRBD1 (6 bases). This CDR3 has 14 residues. Trimming shortened V by 5 bases and J by 1 base, and 10 bases separated the two germline ends. CDR1 PRHDT and CDR2 FYEKMQ come from the germline V gene (reference sequence). CDR3 nucleotide sequence: TGTGCCAGCAGCCCACGACAGGGCACAGATACGCAGTATTTT. Its protein is CASSPRQGTDTQYF.

The rearrangement joins TRBV5-1 to TRBJ2-6; D not resolved. CDR3 length: 17 amino acids. Trimming removed 3 bases from V and 4 bases from J, with 17 bases in between. Looked up from germline, CDR1 is SGHRS and CDR2 is YFSETQ. The CDR3 spells CASSSDTYPSGANVLTF. As DNA, the CDR3 is TGCGCCAGCAGCTCAGACACCTACCCCTCCGGGGCCAACGTCCTGACTTTC.

The rearrangement joins TRBV4-3 to TRBJ1-5, with D unclear. Per germline, CDR1 LGHNA and CDR2 YSLEER. The CDR3 runs to 13 residues. The V gene lost 0 bases and the J gene lost 13 bases, with 13 bases spanning the gap. Here the CDR3 reads CASSQDLGSRQHF. CDR3 in DNA: TGCGCCAGCAGCCAAGATCTTGGCAGTCGTCAGCATTTT.

This chain connects TRBV7-6 to TRBJ1-6; a possible D gene is TRBD1 (5 bases). V lost 5 bases to trimming and J lost 7 bases, with 18 bases between them. CDR1 is SGHVS and CDR2 is FNYEAQ in the germline V gene. The CDR3 contains 16 residues. CDR3 sequence reads: CASSPTPGGRNSPLHF. The CDR3, as DNA: TGTGCCAGCAGCCCAACCCCCGGGGGGAGAAATTCACCCCTCCACTTT.

The chain is built from TRBV6-5 and TRBJ1-1; no definite D call. This CDR3 has 14 amino acids. Germline assignment: CDR1 MNHEY and CDR2 SVGAGI. Deletions cut 4 bases from V and 5 bases from J, with 14 bases between. CDR3 region: CASSWRGGKTEAFF. Here the CDR3 DNA reads TGTGCCAGCAGTTGGCGGGGTGGGAAGACTGAAGCTTTCTTT.

In this sample, this clone turned up once. The rearrangement links TRBV19 to TRBJ2-3; 7 nucleotides align to TRBD2. The CDR3 is 15 amino acids. Germline V gene sequence: CDR1 LNHDA, CDR2 SQIVND (reference sequence). V lost 10 bases and J lost 3; bases outside the gene matches: 13. CDR3 coding DNA: TGTGCCACCCGTCACGGGAGGAGGCCGACAGATACGCAGTATTTT. Amino acids: CATRHGRRPTDTQYF.

This chain connects TRBV4-3 to TRBJ2-7; possibly TRBD2 for D (6 bases). The germline V and J ends were trimmed by 1 base and 3 bases, with 16 bases remaining between them. The CDR3 is 16 residues long. Germline CDR1 is LGHNA and CDR2 is YSLEER. CDR3 protein: CASSQAWAGTSYEQYF. CDR3 DNA: TGCGCCAGCAGCCAAGCTTGGGCGGGAACGAGCTACGAGCAGTACTTC.

The chain has TRBV7-2 and TRBJ2-1; a possible D gene is TRBD2 (7 bases). V was pared by 0 bases and J by 8 bases, with 11 bases between. The CDR3 runs to 14 residues. CDR1 is SGHTA and CDR2 is FQGNSA in the germline V gene. The chain's CDR3 is CASSLAGGLHEQFF. In nucleotides, the CDR3 is TGTGCCAGCAGCTTAGCGGGGGGGCTTCATGAGCAGTTCTTC.

This chain joins TRBV5-1 and TRBJ2-7; TRBD2 is a possible D gene (6 bases). This CDR3 has 15 residues. Trimming took 2 bases from V and 2 from J, leaving 14 bases between them. The germline gives CDR1 SGHRS, CDR2 YFSETQ. Here the CDR3 reads CASSFEAGPAYEQYF. The CDR3 DNA follows: TGCGCCAGCAGCTTTGAGGCGGGACCAGCCTACGAGCAGTACTTC.

This rearrangement joins TRBV6-6 to TRBJ1-2; 8 positions match TRBD1. V was pared by 5 bases and J by 5 bases, with 7 bases of the junction left unmatched. The CDR3 consists of 14 residues. The germline V gene encodes CDR1 MNHNY and CDR2 SVGAGI (reference sequence). The CDR3, as DNA: TGTGCCAGCAGTAAGGACAGGGTAGTTTATGGCTACACCTTC. This translates into CASSKDRVVYGYTF.

The chain has TRBV29-1 and TRBJ1-4; D gene unclear. The CDR3 consists of 13 residues. CDR1 and CDR2 from the germline V gene are SQVTM and ANQGSEA. V was trimmed by 3 bases and J by 7 bases, leaving 12 bases between them. CDR3 nucleotide sequence: TGCAGCGTTGAGAAACCGGGGAGTGAAAAACTGTTTTTT. Amino acid sequence: CSVEKPGSEKLFF.

The chain carries TRBV6-5 and TRBJ1-2; no reliable D call. CDR1 and CDR2 (germline): MNHEY, SVGAGI. V lost 8 bases to trimming and J lost 7 bases, with 17 bases between them. The CDR3 length is 13 residues. The CDR3, as DNA: TGTGCCAGCCTCATCCGCCCGGGATCTGGCTACACCTTC. This codes for CASLIRPGSGYTF.

This clone has only a few counts. V and J are TRBV28 and TRBJ2-1; tentative D call: TRBD2 (5 bases). The V end lost 7 bases, the J end lost 8 bases, and 15 bases lay between the germline ends. The CDR3 has 13 residues. Germline CDR1 and CDR2: MDHEN and SYDVKM. CDR3 residues: CASKVEGTDEQFF. The CDR3 region has the DNA TGTGCCAGCAAAGTAGAGGGCACGGATGAGCAGTTCTTC.

V and J are TRBV5-1 and TRBJ1-4; no reliable D call. With 7 bases removed from V and 7 bases from J, the gap between germline ends came to 17 bases. The germline CDR1 and CDR2 sequences are SGHRS and YFSETQ. The CDR3 consists of 14 residues. CDR3 region: CASARGSMSEKLFF. In DNA, the CDR3 is TGCGCCAGCGCGCGAGGGTCGATGAGTGAAAAACTGTTTTTT.

The chain uses TRBV6-2 or TRBV6-3 and TRBJ2-3; the D is unclear. The CDR3 covers 12 residues. Looked up from germline, CDR1 is MNHEY and CDR2 is SVGEGT. The V end was cut by 6 bases, the J end by 4 bases, with 8 bases between. The DNA of the CDR3 is TGTGCCAGCAGCCAACTCGCAGATACGCAGTATTTT. Its translation: CASSQLADTQYF.

This clone was detected only once. This chain uses TRBV29-1 with TRBJ2-1; the match to TRBD1 covers 7 bases. Germline V CDR1 and CDR2: SQVTM, ANQGSEA. CDR3 length: 12 residues. Trimming at V came to 4 bases and at J to 4 bases, leaving 1 base not matched to a gene. In DNA form, the CDR3 reads TGCAGCGTTGGGGGACAGTACAATGAGCAGTTCTTC. As protein: CSVGGQYNEQFF.

This sequence joins TRBV3-1 (or the pseudogene TRBV3-2) and TRBJ2-3, with D maybe TRBD2 (6 bases). The CDR3 is made up of 18 amino acids. CDR1 and CDR2 (germline): LGHDT, YNNKEL (reference sequence). The V gene lost 2 bases and the J gene lost 2 bases, with 20 bases spanning the gap. DNA for the CDR3: TGTGCCAGCAGCCAAAAGGGATTATGGCGGGGTAACACAGATACGCAGTATTTT. Protein product: CASSQKGLWRGNTDTQYF.

J is TRBJ1-2 and V is TRBV19, with 7 bases aligning to TRBD1. The germline V gene has CDR1 LNHDA and CDR2 SQIVND (reference sequence). CDR3 length: 13 residues. After removal of 6 bases from V and 5 bases from J, the junction contained 6 bases not matched to a gene. The CDR3 here is CASRGDRLYGYTF. The CDR3 DNA reads as TGTGCCAGTAGGGGGGACAGATTATATGGCTACACCTTC. Supplemented by reference TRBV19 and TRBJ1-2, the full variable domain reads DGGITQSPKYLFRKEGQNVTLSCEQNLNHDAMYWYRQDPGQGLRLIYYSQIVNDFQKGDIAEGYSVSREKKESFPLTVTSAQKNPTAFYLCASRGDRLYGYTFGSGTRLTVV.

The chain recombines TRBV7-3 with TRBJ1-2; 7 nucleotides line up with TRBD1. V was clipped by 5 bases and J by 3 bases; unmatched bases: 15. In germline, CDR1 is SGHTA, CDR2 FQGTGA. This CDR3 is built from 17 residues. CDR3 DNA: TGTGCCAGCAGCACATTACCGGGGACAGACCTTCACTATGGCTACACCTTC. It codes for CASSTLPGTDLHYGYTF. Together with reference TRBV7-3 and TRBJ1-2, the CDR3 gives the full variable domain: GAGVSQTPSNKVTEKGKYVELRCDPISGHTALYWYRQSLGQGPEFLIYFQGTGAADDSGLPNDRFFAVRPEGSVSTLKIQRTERGDSAVYLCASSTLPGTDLHYGYTFGSGTRLTVV.

V and J are TRBV28 and TRBJ2-3; D remains unclear. The CDR3 is made up of 11 amino acids. Germline V gives CDR1 MDHEN, CDR2 SYDVKM. Trimming removed 3 bases at V and 7 bases at J, with 5 bases between. CDR3 in amino acids: CASSLAYTQYF. The DNA of the CDR3 is TGTGCCAGCAGTTTGGCTTATACGCAGTATTTT.

This sequence joins TRBV7-9 and TRBJ1-2; D call uncertain. The germline gives CDR1 SEHNR, CDR2 FQNEAQ (reference sequence). V was pared by 5 bases and J by 11 bases, with 18 bases between. The CDR3 is 13 amino acids. Here the CDR3 reads CASSGARRWGYTF. The DNA for the CDR3 is TGTGCCAGCAGCGGAGCCCGGAGGTGGGGATACACCTTC.

In its sample, this clone was seen a few times. The J gene is TRBJ1-2, the V gene TRBV6-2 or TRBV6-3; D might be TRBD1 (5 bases). Germline values: CDR1 MNHEY, CDR2 SVGEGT. The CDR3 is 13 amino acids. The V end was cut by 2 bases, the J end by 10 bases, with 14 bases between. CDR3 residues: CASSYPVGTDYTF. The CDR3 region has the DNA TGTGCCAGCAGTTACCCCGTGGGGACTGACTACACCTTC.

This clone appeared once. V usage is TRBV12-3 or TRBV12-4 and J usage is TRBJ1-6; no firm D call. V lost 1 base to trimming and J lost 17 bases, with 12 bases between them. This CDR3 is built from 12 residues. The CDR3 DNA is TGTGCCAGCAGTTTAGTCGCAGGAAGTATCCACTTT. Encoded protein: CASSLVAGSIHF.

The rearrangement links TRBV28 to TRBJ2-3; 11 positions agree with TRBD2. CDR1 and CDR2 from the germline V gene are MDHEN and SYDVKM. CDR3 length: 16 residues. The CDR3 here is CALRASGRTSTDTQYF. For the CDR3, the DNA is TGTGCTCTCCGGGCTAGCGGGAGGACTAGCACAGATACGCAGTATTTT.

The sample holds one count of this clone. The genes are TRBV5-4 and TRBJ2-4; D is possibly TRBD2 (5 bases). V shed 0 bases and J shed 2 bases, with 9 bases lying between them. Per germline, CDR1 SGHNT and CDR2 YYREEE (reference sequence). The CDR3 loop spans 15 amino acids. CDR3 residues: CASSLERYSKNIQYF. The DNA of the CDR3 is TGTGCCAGCAGCTTGGAGCGGTACTCCAAAAACATTCAGTACTTC.

The chain has TRBV19 and TRBJ2-1; 9 bases agree with TRBD2. The CDR3 contains 15 residues. V shed 6 bases and J 2 bases; nucleotides not matched to a gene: 5. Germline CDR1 reads LNHDA; CDR2 reads SQIVND (reference sequence). The DNA for the CDR3 is TGTGCCAGTAGGACTAGCGGAAAAGCCTACAATGAGCAGTTCTTC. Translated, it gives CASRTSGKAYNEQFF. Together with reference TRBV19 and TRBJ2-1, the CDR3 gives the full variable domain: DGGITQSPKYLFRKEGQNVTLSCEQNLNHDAMYWYRQDPGQGLRLIYYSQIVNDFQKGDIAEGYSVSREKKESFPLTVTSAQKNPTAFYLCASRTSGKAYNEQFFGPGTRLTVL.

V gene TRBV7-9 combines with J gene TRBJ2-2, with D possibly TRBD2 on 6 matching bases. Germline-derived CDR1 and CDR2 are SEHNR and FQNEAQ (reference sequence). The V and J ends lost 5 bases and 7 bases respectively, with 17 bases between them. The CDR3 sequence is 15 residues long. CDR3 amino acids: CASSPRSGGVGELFF. For the CDR3, the DNA is TGTGCCAGCAGCCCCCGATCTGGAGGGGTCGGGGAGCTGTTTTTT.